This TCR beta chain was sequenced for a study of early stage breast cancer tumors. The overall study: Seven to nine ER+/PR+/HER2- tumors were invasive ductal; four were invasive lobular.

Findings and limits, study-wide: Most shared enriched TCRB sequences were commonly generated ones.

This clone was detected only a few times. Its antigen is unidentified. Each sample had two DNA replicates, 0.5 ug blood or around 1.4 ug tissue. The table came from immunoSEQ multiplex PCR; TCRdb's copy has only in-frame clones and leaves some out. This sample has 4,000 to 5,500 clones; 64% occur once, and the top ten carry 20% to 25%. This receptor was taken from a person between 50 and 60 years old with breast cancer. Sequencing input: breast tumor tissue.

The CDR3 reads CASSLESGAIYEQYF. For the CDR3, the DNA is TGTGCCAGCAGCTTAGAAAGCGGGGCGATCTACGAGCAGTACTTC. The chain is built from TRBV11-2 and TRBJ2-7; 7 bases are a match to TRBD2. This CDR3 comprises 15 residues. V lost 0 bases, J lost 3 bases, and 5 bases stayed unmatched. Germline V gene sequence: CDR1 SGHAT, CDR2 FQNNGV.